This T cell receptor (beta chain) was found in a study of spatial heterogeneity in lung cancer. Across the study: A consistent excess of beta-chain over alpha-chain sequences was detected.

The time point: sample taken at primary tumor resection. More than 70 TRACERx patients with early, untreated non-small cell lung cancer donated samples. Unsorted samples of tumor, nontumor lung or frozen PBMC had their whole RNA sequenced. This clonotype was seen a handful of times. Its antigen is not identified. The study tagged each TCR cDNA molecule with a unique molecular identifier. MiXCR, run by TCRdb on the 5' RACE reads, gives a single entry per CDR3 protein. The table lists roughly 3,500 distinct CDR3 sequences, about a third of them singletons. Study-wide results and limits: Expanded intratumoral alpha and beta TCR counts tracked tumor mutation counts.

The CDR3 runs to 12 residues. Germline CDR1 SGHTA, CDR2 FQGNSA. Trimming pared 0 bases from V and 15 bases from J, leaving 12 bases between. The clonotype comes from a male donor with early-stage non-small cell lung cancer. The chain employs TRBV7-2 and TRBJ2-1; no clear D gene. Sequencing used lung tumor tissue, obtained at surgery. CDR3 residues: CASSLAGPERFF. The CDR3 nucleotides are TGTGCCAGCAGCTTAGCTGGACCTGAACGGTTCTTC.